The 30 T cell receptor beta chains below come from one sample, sequenced in a study of T cell responses to AZD1222 COVID-19 vaccine. This table comes from immunoSEQ multiplex PCR, and its TCRdb copy is limited to in-frame clones, with some not included. In the table there are over 65,000 clones, roughly nine tenths of which are singletons. Here the sequenced sample was peripheral blood, taken on day 0 of AZD1222 vaccination. These receptors all stem from an adult in good health.

The chain uses TRBV28 and TRBJ1-2, with D unclear. Trimming took off 7 bases at V and 6 bases at J, with 12 bases between the two ends. Germline V gene lookup returns CDR1 MDHEN and CDR2 SYDVKM. The CDR3 sequence is 12 residues long. CDR3 DNA: TGTGCCAGCATGTGGGCCGGGAATGGCTACACCTTC. Residues: CASMWAGNGYTF.

The chain couples TRBV5-1 to TRBJ2-1; D is uncertain. The germline gives CDR1 SGHRS, CDR2 YFSETQ. The V end lost 2 bases, the J end lost 3 bases, and 3 bases lay between the germline ends. The CDR3 spans 12 residues. The CDR3 reads CASSLDYNEQFF. CDR3 bases: TGCGCCAGCAGCTTAGACTACAATGAGCAGTTCTTC.

V usage is TRBV2 and J usage is TRBJ2-1; tentative D call: TRBD1 (5 bases). Trimming removed 4 bases at V and 6 bases at J, with 13 bases between. The CDR3 covers 14 residues. Per germline, CDR1 SNHLY and CDR2 FYNNEI. The CDR3 DNA reads as TGTGCCAGCAGTGCGCGACAGTCCCTCAATGAGCAGTTCTTC. Protein sequence: CASSARQSLNEQFF.

V usage is TRBV19 and J usage is TRBJ2-3; 13 nucleotides agree with TRBD2. The J segment lost 5 bases and the V segment lost 6 bases, leaving 14 bases of the junction unmatched. CDR1 and CDR2 (germline): LNHDA, SQIVND (reference sequence). This CDR3 has 18 amino acids. CDR3 coding DNA: TGTGCCAGTAGCACTCCCCCCTGGACTAGCGGGAGAGTAGATACGCAGTATTTT. Amino acid sequence: CASSTPPWTSGRVDTQYF.

The chain is built from TRBV6-4 and TRBJ2-1; D unresolved. V lost 0 bases and J lost 8, with 14 bases in between. The CDR3 sequence is 15 residues long. Germline CDR1 and CDR2: MRHNA and SNTAGT. CDR3 sequence: CASSDSIISGDEQFF. CDR3 bases: TGTGCCAGCAGTGACTCGATTATCTCTGGGGATGAGCAGTTCTTC.

The chain employs TRBV9 and TRBJ2-1; 9 bases fit TRBD2. Germline CDR1 and CDR2: SGDLS and YYNGEE. The CDR3 spans 17 residues. V shed 0 bases, J shed 1 base, and the junction held 5 bases outside the gene matches. The DNA of the CDR3 is TGTGCCAGCAGCGTAGAGGCAGCGGGGGGATCCTACAATGAGCAGTTCTTC. It is translated as CASSVEAAGGSYNEQFF.

This clone has only a few counts. The chain couples TRBV27 to TRBJ2-1, with D unresolved. The V end was cut by 0 bases, the J end by 5 bases, with 17 bases between. Germline-derived CDR1 and CDR2 are MNHEY and SMNVEV (reference sequence). The CDR3 is made up of 17 amino acids. The CDR3: CASSLSITSLTNNEQFF. The CDR3 DNA reads as TGTGCCAGCAGTTTATCGATCACGTCCCTCACAAACAATGAGCAGTTCTTC.

The rearrangement links TRBV5-4 to TRBJ1-1; TRBD1 is a possible D gene (5 bases). Between the trimmed V and J ends, which lost 9 bases and 4 bases, there was a span of 22 bases. The CDR3 covers 15 residues. CDR1 is SGHNT and CDR2 is YYREEE in the germline V gene (reference sequence). This chain's CDR3 is CATTPQGRISTEAFF. CDR3 nucleotides: TGTGCCACAACTCCCCAGGGACGAATTAGCACTGAAGCTTTCTTT.

This clone was counted once. The chain couples TRBV3-1 (or the pseudogene TRBV3-2) to TRBJ1-1; D ambiguous. Between the trimmed V and J ends, which lost 4 bases and 4 bases, there was a span of 10 bases. This CDR3 has 13 residues. Germline loops: CDR1 LGHDT, CDR2 YNNKEL (reference sequence). CDR3 region: CASSLSRSTEAFF. The DNA of the CDR3 is TGTGCCAGCAGCCTAAGTAGATCCACTGAAGCTTTCTTT.

CDR3 protein: CASSLDGRENNYGYTF. The CDR3 DNA follows: TGCGCCAGCAGCTTGGATGGTCGGGAAAACAACTATGGCTACACCTTC. This chain connects TRBV5-1 to TRBJ1-2; D gene uncertain. V dropped 0 bases and J dropped 2 bases, with 14 bases sitting between them. The CDR3 runs 16 residues. Looked up from germline, CDR1 is SGHRS and CDR2 is YFSETQ.

CDR3 sequence: CASSPDRGIETQYF. CDR3 coding DNA: TGTGCCAGCAGCCCGGACAGGGGGATTGAGACCCAGTACTTC. The gene calls are TRBV27 and TRBJ2-5, with 10 bases lining up with TRBD1. CDR1 MNHEY and CDR2 SMNVEV come from the germline V gene (reference sequence). CDR3 length: 14 amino acids. Trimming at V came to 6 bases and at J to 5 bases, leaving 6 bases not matched to a gene.

The CDR3 coding sequence is TGTGCCAGTAGTCGCGGGGTCTCTGGGGCCAACGTCCTGACTTTC. Protein product: CASSRGVSGANVLTF. The chain has TRBV19 and TRBJ2-6, with a weak D call TRBD2 (6 bases). Germline V lookup: CDR1 LNHDA, CDR2 SQIVND (reference sequence). Trimming removed 5 bases from V and 0 bases from J, with 8 bases in between. The CDR3 contains 15 residues.

V and J are TRBV7-9 and TRBJ2-1, with D possibly matching TRBD2 (6 bases). The CDR3 has 17 residues. V was clipped by 5 bases and J by 4 bases, with 21 bases between them. Germline CDR1 reads SEHNR; CDR2 reads FQNEAQ (reference sequence). The CDR3 region is CASSGMLARGGYNEQFF. In nucleotides, the CDR3 is TGTGCCAGCAGCGGAATGCTAGCGCGGGGCGGGTACAATGAGCAGTTCTTC.

The chain links TRBV5-1 to TRBJ2-2; 9 nucleotides line up with TRBD1. V lost 3 bases to trimming and J lost 4 bases; unmatched junction nucleotides: 7. CDR1 SGHRS and CDR2 YFSETQ come from the germline V gene. The CDR3 consists of 16 residues. The CDR3 sequence: CASSSTGTGPTGELFF. CDR3 in DNA: TGCGCCAGCAGCTCTACCGGGACAGGGCCCACCGGGGAGCTGTTTTTT.

V usage is TRBV5-6 and J usage is TRBJ1-6; D might be TRBD1 (5 bases). The CDR3 is 15 residues long. Looked up from germline, CDR1 is SGHDT and CDR2 is YYEEEE. The V and J ends lost 4 bases and 10 bases respectively, with 18 bases between them. The CDR3 sequence: CASSLGASESSPLHF. Written as DNA, the CDR3 is TGTGCCAGCAGCCTCGGGGCCTCTGAAAGCTCACCCCTCCACTTT.

J is TRBJ1-5 and V is TRBV28; TRBD1 is a possible D gene (5 bases). V was cut by 3 bases and J by 1 base, with 10 bases left in between. CDR1 is MDHEN and CDR2 is SYDVKM in the germline V gene. The CDR3 covers 15 residues. The CDR3 loop reads CASSFGGGSNQPQHF. CDR3 nucleotide sequence: TGTGCCAGCAGTTTTGGCGGGGGGAGCAATCAGCCCCAGCATTTT.

The chain joins TRBV11-2 to TRBJ2-2, with 7 bases identical to TRBD1. CDR1 SGHAT and CDR2 FQNNGV come from the germline V gene. Trimming removed 4 bases from V and 1 base from J; junction bases left unmatched: 3. This CDR3 is 15 amino acids long. The CDR3 is CASSYGTVNTGELFF. The CDR3 nucleotides are TGTGCCAGCAGCTACGGGACAGTGAACACCGGGGAGCTGTTTTTT.

J is TRBJ1-6 and V is TRBV5-6, with 7 positions matching TRBD1. The CDR3 has 14 amino acids. Germline V gene sequence: CDR1 SGHDT, CDR2 YYEEEE. The J segment lost 7 bases and the V segment lost 4 bases, leaving 5 bases of the junction unmatched. CDR3 residues: CASSLDRANSPLHF. CDR3 sequence (DNA): TGTGCCAGCAGCCTCGACAGGGCCAATTCACCCCTCCACTTT.

About this clone itself: At one boundary the junction diverges from the germline segment, which might be a read error. The chain combines TRBV7-7 with TRBJ2-1; D remains ambiguous. This CDR3 is 13 amino acids long. The germline V gene has CDR1 SSHAT and CDR2 FNYEAQ (reference sequence). CDR3: CASSLEAMNEQFF. CDR3 DNA: TGTGCTAGCAGCTTAGAGGCCATGAATGAGCAGTTCTTC.

The CDR3 nucleotides are TGTGCCAGCAGTTTATTGGTGGTTGGCAGGGATCGAGCTGAAGCTTTCTTT. Protein product: CASSLLVVGRDRAEAFF. The chain joins TRBV28 to TRBJ1-1; possibly TRBD1 for D (5 bases). The CDR3 consists of 17 residues. Germline V lookup: CDR1 MDHEN, CDR2 SYDVKM. Trimming took 1 base from V and 6 from J, leaving 21 bases between them.

This clone was observed a single time. This sequence joins TRBV28 and TRBJ2-7, with a possible D match to TRBD1 (5 bases). V was shortened by 4 bases and J by 0 bases, with 13 bases between the two germline ends. The CDR3 has 15 amino acids. Germline V CDR1 and CDR2: MDHEN, SYDVKM. The CDR3 region is CASSSPTGSSYEQYF. The CDR3 region has the DNA TGTGCCAGCAGTTCACCTACAGGATCCTCCTACGAGCAGTACTTC.

This sequence joins TRBV7-9 and TRBJ1-1, with D hard to call. CDR1 and CDR2 from the germline V gene are SEHNR and FQNEAQ (reference sequence). V was shortened by 4 bases and J by 1 base, with 10 bases between the two germline ends. The CDR3 extends over 14 amino acids. Written as DNA, the CDR3 is TGTGCCAGCAGCTCGCGGGCTGCGAACACTGAAGCTTTCTTT. Protein sequence: CASSSRAANTEAFF.

This rearrangement joins TRBV2 to TRBJ2-7; D remains unclear. Trimming left V 2 bases short and J 7 bases short, with 18 bases between. From germline, CDR1 is SNHLY and CDR2 FYNNEI. The CDR3 sequence is 15 residues long. DNA of the CDR3: TGTGCCAGCAGTGAATTAGCCGGTAGGGCTTGGGAGCAGTACTTC. Residues: CASSELAGRAWEQYF.

This rearrangement joins TRBV11-2 to TRBJ1-2; D is possibly TRBD1 (6 bases). The CDR3 extends over 15 amino acids. Trimming left V 0 bases short and J 4 bases short, with 12 bases between. Germline V gives CDR1 SGHAT, CDR2 FQNNGV. CDR3 region: CASSLEVGTSYGYTF. The CDR3 DNA follows: TGTGCCAGCAGCTTAGAAGTCGGGACATCCTATGGCTACACCTTC.

The V gene is TRBV13, the J gene TRBJ2-7; possibly TRBD1 for D (6 bases). V lost 4 bases, J lost 2 bases, and 9 bases lay in between. Germline values: CDR1 PRHDT, CDR2 FYEKMQ (reference sequence). CDR3 length: 13 amino acids. The CDR3 is CASSSGQTYEQYF. In DNA form, the CDR3 reads TGTGCCAGCAGCTCAGGACAGACCTACGAGCAGTACTTC.

The CDR3, as DNA: TGTGCCTGGAGGGACCCGGGACTCAAGGATTCACCCCTCCACTTT. It yields the protein CAWRDPGLKDSPLHF. The V call is TRBV30, the J call TRBJ1-6; possibly TRBD1 for D (5 bases). This CDR3 region has 15 residues. Trimming shortened V by 3 bases and J by 8 bases, and 17 bases separated the two germline ends. CDR1 GTSNPN and CDR2 SVGIG come from the germline V gene (reference sequence).

The gene calls are TRBV7-8 and TRBJ1-5; possible D gene TRBD1, 5 bases. The CDR3 is made up of 18 amino acids. The V gene's germline CDR1 is SGHVS and CDR2 FQNEAQ. Trimming removed 3 bases at V and 0 bases at J, with 18 bases between. The CDR3 protein is CASSLKDSALYSNQPQHF. For the CDR3, the DNA is TGTGCCAGCAGCTTGAAAGACAGTGCGTTATATAGCAATCAGCCCCAGCATTTT. The full variable domain, completed using reference TRBV7-8 and TRBJ1-5, is GAGVSQSPRYKVAKRGQDVALRCDPISGHVSLFWYQQALGQGPEFLTYFQNEAQLDKSGLPSDRFFAERPEGSVSTLKIQRTQQEDSAVYLCASSLKDSALYSNQPQHFGDGTRLSIL.

This rearrangement joins TRBV28 to TRBJ1-4; no clear D gene. The V end lost 5 bases, the J end lost 8 bases, and 9 bases lay between the germline ends. Germline V lookup: CDR1 MDHEN, CDR2 SYDVKM. The CDR3 length is 12 residues. As DNA, the CDR3 is TGTGCCAGCAGTCCGGTGACCGAAAAACTGTTTTTT. Translation gives CASSPVTEKLFF.

This rearrangement joins TRBV11-3 to TRBJ2-7; D is unclear. The V gene's germline CDR1 is SGHNT and CDR2 YENEEA. The CDR3 covers 14 residues. Between the trimmed V and J ends, which lost 5 bases and 0 bases, there was a span of 11 bases. Written as DNA, the CDR3 is TGTGCCAGCAGCCCCGATTGGGGCTCCTACGAGCAGTACTTC. Translated: CASSPDWGSYEQYF.

This chain links TRBV7-2 with TRBJ2-7; 11 bases are a match to TRBD1. The ends lost 1 base at V and 5 bases at J; junction bases unmatched: 4. The CDR3 is made up of 15 amino acids. Per the germline V gene, CDR1 is SGHTA and CDR2 is FQGNSA. CDR3 DNA sequence: TGTGCCAGCAGCTTAGACAGGACAGGGGGCCACGAGCAGTACTTC. As protein: CASSLDRTGGHEQYF.